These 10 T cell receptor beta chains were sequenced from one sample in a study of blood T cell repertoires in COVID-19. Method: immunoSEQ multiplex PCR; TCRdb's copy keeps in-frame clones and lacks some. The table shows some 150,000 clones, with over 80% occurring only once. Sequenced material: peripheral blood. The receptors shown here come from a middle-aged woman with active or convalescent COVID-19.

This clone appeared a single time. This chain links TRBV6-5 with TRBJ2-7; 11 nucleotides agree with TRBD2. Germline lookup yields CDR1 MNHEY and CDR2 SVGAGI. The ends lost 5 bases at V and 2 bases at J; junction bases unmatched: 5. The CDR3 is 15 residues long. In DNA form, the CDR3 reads TGTGCCAGCAGTCTGGGGACTAGCGGTCCCTACGAGCAGTACTTC. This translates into CASSLGTSGPYEQYF.

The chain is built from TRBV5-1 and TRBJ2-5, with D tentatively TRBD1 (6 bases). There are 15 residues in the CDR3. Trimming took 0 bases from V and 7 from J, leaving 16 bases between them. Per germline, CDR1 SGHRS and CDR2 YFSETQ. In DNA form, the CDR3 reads TGCGCCAGCAGCTTGGCACAACAGGGAAGGGGGACCCAGTACTTC. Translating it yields CASSLAQQGRGTQYF.

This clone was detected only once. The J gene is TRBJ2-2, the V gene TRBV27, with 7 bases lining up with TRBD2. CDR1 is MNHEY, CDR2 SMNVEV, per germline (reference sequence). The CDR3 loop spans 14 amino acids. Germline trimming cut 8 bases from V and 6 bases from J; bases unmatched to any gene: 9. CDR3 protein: CASGTGRGPGELFF. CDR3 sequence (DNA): TGTGCCAGCGGCACGGGGAGGGGCCCCGGGGAGCTGTTTTTT.

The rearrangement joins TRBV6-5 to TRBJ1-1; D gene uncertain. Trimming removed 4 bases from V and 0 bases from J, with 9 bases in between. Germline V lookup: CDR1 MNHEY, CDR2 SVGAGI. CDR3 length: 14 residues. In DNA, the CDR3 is TGTGCCAGCAGTTCCAGCGCGTTGAACACTGAAGCTTTCTTT. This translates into CASSSSALNTEAFF.

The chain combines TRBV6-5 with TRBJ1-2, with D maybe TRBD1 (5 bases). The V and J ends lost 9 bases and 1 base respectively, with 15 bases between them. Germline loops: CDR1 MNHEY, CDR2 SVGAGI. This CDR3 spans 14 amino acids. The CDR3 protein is CASLTVALNYGYTF. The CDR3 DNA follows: TGTGCCAGTCTGACAGTAGCCCTTAACTATGGCTACACCTTC.

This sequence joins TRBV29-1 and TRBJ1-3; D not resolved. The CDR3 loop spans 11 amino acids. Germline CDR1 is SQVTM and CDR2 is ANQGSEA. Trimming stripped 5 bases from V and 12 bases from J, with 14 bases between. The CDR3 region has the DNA TGCAGCGTTTCCTCCGGGAAGGGCATATATTTT. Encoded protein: CSVSSGKGIYF.

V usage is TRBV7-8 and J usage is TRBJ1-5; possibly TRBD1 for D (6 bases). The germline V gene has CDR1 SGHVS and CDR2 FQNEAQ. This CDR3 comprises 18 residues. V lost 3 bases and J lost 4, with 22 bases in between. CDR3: CASSFIPRGRGGNQPQHF. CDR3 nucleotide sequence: TGTGCCAGCAGCTTTATTCCTAGGGGCAGGGGCGGTAATCAGCCCCAGCATTTT.

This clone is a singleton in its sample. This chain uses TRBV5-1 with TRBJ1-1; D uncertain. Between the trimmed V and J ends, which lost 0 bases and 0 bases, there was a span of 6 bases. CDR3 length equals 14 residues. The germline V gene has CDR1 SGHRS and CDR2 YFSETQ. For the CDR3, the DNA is TGCGCCAGCAGCTTGGACGCGGTGAACACTGAAGCTTTCTTT. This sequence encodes CASSLDAVNTEAFF.

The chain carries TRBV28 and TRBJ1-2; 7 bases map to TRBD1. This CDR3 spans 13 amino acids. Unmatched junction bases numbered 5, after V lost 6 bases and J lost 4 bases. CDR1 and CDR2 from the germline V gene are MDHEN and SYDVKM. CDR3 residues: CASSSGGGYGYTF. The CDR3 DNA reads TGTGCCAGCAGCTCAGGGGGTGGCTATGGCTACACCTTC.

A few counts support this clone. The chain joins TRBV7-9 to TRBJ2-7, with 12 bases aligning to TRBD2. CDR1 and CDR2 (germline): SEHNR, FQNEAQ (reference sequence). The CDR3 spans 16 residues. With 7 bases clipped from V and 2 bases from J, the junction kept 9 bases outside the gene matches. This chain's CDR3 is CASTFLLAGGAYEQYF. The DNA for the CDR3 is TGTGCCAGCACCTTTTTACTAGCGGGAGGCGCCTACGAGCAGTACTTC.